The 8 T cell receptor beta chains in this list originate from one sample, sequenced in a study of a mutant IDH1 vaccine in newly diagnosed glioma. Time point in this sample: week 35, safety follow-up. A single vaccine dose contained 300 ug of mutant IDH1 20-mer peptide, and topical imiquimod was used with it. Some clones are missing from TCRdb's copy, which holds only in-frame ones; the method was immunoSEQ multiplex PCR. There are tens of thousands of clones in the sample; roughly four fifths occur only once, and about 4.9% lies in the top ten. The antigens for these receptors are not known. Specimen: PBMCs, collected from a glioma patient whose treatment included an IDH1 peptide vaccine. The receptors come from a middle-aged man with glioma.

The V and J genes are TRBV27 and TRBJ2-7; D is uncertain. Germline V lookup: CDR1 MNHEY, CDR2 SMNVEV (reference sequence). The CDR3 sequence is 13 residues long. Trimming cost V 0 bases and J 1 base, with 4 bases left between them. The chain's CDR3 is CASSLSGSYEQYF. The CDR3, as DNA: TGTGCCAGCAGTTTATCGGGTTCCTACGAGCAGTACTTC.

The rearrangement uses TRBV6-5 and TRBJ2-3; TRBD2 is a possible D gene (6 bases). Germline V gene data show CDR1 as MNHEY and CDR2 as SVGAGI. This CDR3 region has 16 residues. V shed 0 bases and J shed 3 bases, with 13 bases lying between them. The chain's CDR3 is CASSYSRGVGTDTQYF. Written as DNA, the CDR3 is TGTGCCAGCAGTTACTCGCGCGGGGTTGGAACAGATACGCAGTATTTT.

About this clone: At one boundary the junction diverges from the germline segment, which might be a read error. The chain joins TRBV7-7 to TRBJ2-2; 10 bases line up with TRBD1. Germline CDR1 SSHAT, CDR2 FNYEAQ (reference sequence). The CDR3 sequence is 15 residues long. The CDR3 nucleotides read TGTGCTAGCAGCTTAAGGACAGGGGGCACCGGGGAGCTGTTTTTT. Protein sequence: CASSLRTGGTGELFF. The variable domain in full, completed from reference TRBV7-7 and TRBJ2-2, reads GAGVSQSPRYKVTKRGQDVTLRCDPISSHATLYWYQQALGQGPEFLTYFNYEAQPDKSGLPSDRFSAERPEGSISTLTIQRTEQRDSAMYRCASSLRTGGTGELFFGEGSRLTVL.

This clone was recorded a few times. The CDR3 loop is CASSYSTGHKNTEAFF. CDR3 in DNA: TGTGCCAGCAGTTACTCGACTGGACACAAGAACACTGAAGCTTTCTTT. V and J are TRBV6-5 and TRBJ1-1; perhaps TRBD1 as D (5 bases). Germline CDR1 reads MNHEY; CDR2 reads SVGAGI. V was trimmed by 0 bases and J by 1 base, leaving 12 bases between them. This CDR3 comprises 16 residues.

This sequence joins TRBV6-5 and TRBJ1-6, with a possible D match to TRBD1 (5 bases). V shed 4 bases and J shed 5 bases, with 9 bases lying between them. Germline CDR1 and CDR2: MNHEY and SVGAGI. This CDR3 has 14 residues. The DNA for the CDR3 is TGTGCCAGCAGTTTGGGGCCGGATAATTCACCCCTCCACTTT. Its translation: CASSLGPDNSPLHF.

The chain joins TRBV19 to TRBJ2-1, with D perhaps matching TRBD1 or TRBD2 (5 bases each). With 1 base removed from V and 4 bases from J, the gap between germline ends came to 14 bases. Germline V gene lookup returns CDR1 LNHDA and CDR2 SQIVND (reference sequence). The CDR3 runs 16 residues. Here the CDR3 DNA reads TGTGCCAGTAGTATAGGAGGGGTAAGGAGTTACAATGAGCAGTTCTTC. It yields the protein CASSIGGVRSYNEQFF.

The chain uses TRBV5-1 and TRBJ2-3; TRBD2 matches at 8 bases. Germline V CDR1 and CDR2: SGHRS, YFSETQ. There are 15 residues in the CDR3. Losses at the gene ends were 0 bases for V and 6 bases for J; bases not matched to a gene: 6. CDR3 residues: CASSLETSVLDTQYF. CDR3 sequence (DNA): TGCGCCAGCAGCTTGGAGACTAGCGTGTTGGATACGCAGTATTTT.

The chain joins TRBV6-5 to TRBJ1-2; D gene unclear. The CDR3 sequence is 12 residues long. The V gene lost 6 bases and the J gene lost 3 bases, with 8 bases spanning the gap. Germline CDR1 MNHEY, CDR2 SVGAGI. CDR3 DNA sequence: TGTGCCAGCAGGGACGGATACTATGGCTACACCTTC. Encoded protein: CASRDGYYGYTF.